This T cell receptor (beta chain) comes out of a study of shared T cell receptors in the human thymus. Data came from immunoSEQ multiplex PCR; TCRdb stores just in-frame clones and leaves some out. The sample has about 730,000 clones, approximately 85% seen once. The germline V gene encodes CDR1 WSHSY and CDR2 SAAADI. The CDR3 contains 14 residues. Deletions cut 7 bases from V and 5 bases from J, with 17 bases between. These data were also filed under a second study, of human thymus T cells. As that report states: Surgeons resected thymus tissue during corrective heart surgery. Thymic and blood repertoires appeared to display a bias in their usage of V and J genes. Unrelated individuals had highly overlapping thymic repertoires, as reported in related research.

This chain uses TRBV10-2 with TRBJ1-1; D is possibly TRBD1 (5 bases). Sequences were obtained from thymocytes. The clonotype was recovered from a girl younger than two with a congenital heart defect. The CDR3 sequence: CASTLRGAATEAFF. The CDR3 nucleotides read TGCGCCAGCACCTTGCGCGGGGCAGCGACTGAAGCTTTCTTT.